This T cell receptor (beta chain) derives from a study of blood T cell repertoires in COVID-19. Study information: Collection of acute and convalescent COVID-19 samples took place in the United States, Italy and Spain. Sample material is recorded as cDNA or gDNA derived from T cells, B-cell-depleted T cells, or PBMCs.

Per the original methods: Amplifying reference gene primers gave estimates of nucleated cell counts. The repertoire was sequenced with immunoSEQ multiplex PCR; TCRdb's copy has only in-frame clones and lacks some. That table is the source of V, J and clone size, and D and trimming were worked out from the DNA. Of 190,000 or so clones listed, just under 90% were seen once; the top ten hold roughly 0.9%. Germline V CDR1 and CDR2: SGHDT, YYEEEE. The junction had 7 bases not matched to a gene; V was cut back by 4 bases and J by 7 bases. The CDR3 consists of 14 residues. The TCR comes from a woman younger than 35 who had recovered from COVID-19. V usage is TRBV5-6 and J usage is TRBJ1-5; 8 bases agree with TRBD1. The specimen was peripheral blood. CDR3 protein: CASSPTGGKQPQHF. The CDR3 DNA sequence: TGTGCCAGCAGCCCAACAGGGGGTAAACAGCCCCAGCATTTT.